These 10 T cell receptor beta chains were sequenced from one sample in a study of early T cells in non-severe SARS-CoV-2 infection. TCRdb independently ran MiXCR on the 5' RACE reads; one entry per CDR3 protein. The table has 98,000 or so distinct CDR3 sequences, about 12% seen once. Sample: whole blood. These receptors all stem from an adult who was a healthcare worker with PCR-confirmed SARS-CoV-2 infection or an uninfected control (not recorded which).

In this sample, this clonotype turned up many times. This chain links TRBV30 with TRBJ1-1; TRBD1 might be the D (5 bases). The CDR3 runs 16 residues. Between the trimmed V and J ends, which lost 1 base and 0 bases, there was a span of 15 bases. CDR1 is GTSNPN and CDR2 is SVGIG in the germline V gene (reference sequence). CDR3 sequence reads: CAWSGLAGSMNTEAFF. In DNA form, the CDR3 reads TGTGCCTGGAGTGGGTTAGCAGGGTCTATGAACACTGAAGCTTTCTTT.

The genes are TRBV5-1 and TRBJ1-1, with 7 bases identical to TRBD1. CDR1 SGHRS and CDR2 YFSETQ come from the germline V gene. The CDR3 is made up of 15 amino acids. V lost 8 bases to trimming and J lost 1 base; unmatched junction nucleotides: 11. The CDR3 region is CASQEGALRNTEAFF. The CDR3 DNA sequence: TGCGCCAGTCAAGAGGGGGCGCTTCGGAACACTGAAGCTTTCTTT.

This clonotype was observed a few times. J is TRBJ1-2 and V is TRBV4-1; D not resolved. Germline V gene data show CDR1 as MGHRA and CDR2 as YSYEKL. The CDR3 consists of 13 residues. Trimming took 0 bases from V and 6 from J, leaving 8 bases between them. The CDR3 bases are TGCGCCAGCAGCCAAGAGAGGCGGGATGGCTACACCTTC. This codes for CASSQERRDGYTF.

This clonotype has at least ten counts. The chain links TRBV6-6 to TRBJ2-7; no firm D call. The V end lost 0 bases, the J end lost 2 bases, and 14 bases lay between the germline ends. The CDR3 has 16 residues. In germline, CDR1 is MNHNY, CDR2 SVGAGI (reference sequence). The CDR3: CASSYSSLVLTYEQYF. In nucleotides, the CDR3 is TGTGCCAGCAGTTACTCGTCGCTAGTTCTCACCTACGAGCAGTACTTC.

This clonotype was seen only a few times. This chain links TRBV20-1 with TRBJ1-1, with 7 bases fitting TRBD1. With V trimmed by 2 bases and J by 1 base, 4 bases remained unmatched. The CDR3 covers 14 residues. The germline CDR1 and CDR2 sequences are DFQATT and SNEGSKA (reference sequence). CDR3 protein: CSARTRQGNTEAFF. DNA of the CDR3: TGCAGTGCTAGAACCAGACAGGGGAACACTGAAGCTTTCTTT.

This clonotype was observed a handful of times. V and J are TRBV11-3 and TRBJ2-7, with D maybe TRBD2 (6 bases). The V gene lost 5 bases and the J gene lost 5 bases, with 13 bases spanning the gap. The CDR3 is made up of 13 amino acids. Germline V gene sequence: CDR1 SGHNT, CDR2 YENEEA. The CDR3 DNA reads TGTGCCAGCAGCCCTTGGGGGGTGAACGAGCAGTACTTC. It translates to CASSPWGVNEQYF.

The CDR3 sequence: CASSQHGRTEAFF. The CDR3 DNA follows: TGTGCCAGCAGCCAACATGGCCGGACTGAAGCTTTCTTT. This rearrangement joins TRBV6-5 to TRBJ1-1, with D uncertain. Germline V gives CDR1 MNHEY, CDR2 SVGAGI. The CDR3 sequence is 13 residues long. Trimming pared 6 bases from V and 5 bases from J, leaving 13 bases between.

This clonotype was recorded at least ten times. The chain is built from TRBV28 and TRBJ2-1; TRBD1 matches 8 bases. The V gene end was trimmed by 5 bases and the J gene end by 7 bases; junction bases not matched to a gene: 10. This CDR3 is 15 amino acids long. Germline CDR1 and CDR2: MDHEN and SYDVKM. The CDR3 DNA follows: TGTGCCAGCAGTCGGACAGGGATCGGGGAAAATGAGCAGTTCTTC. Translated: CASSRTGIGENEQFF.

The chain couples TRBV6-1 to TRBJ2-5; 7 bases match TRBD2. CDR1 MNHNS and CDR2 SASEGT come from the germline V gene. CDR3 length: 16 residues. J was trimmed by 4 bases and V by 7 bases; bases with no gene match: 15. CDR3 coding DNA: TGTGCCAGCACTCCCAAATCTAGCGGCGGTGGAGAGACCCAGTACTTC. This codes for CASTPKSSGGGETQYF.

The chain couples TRBV29-1 to TRBJ1-1; no clear D. The CDR3 contains 13 residues. In germline, CDR1 is SQVTM, CDR2 ANQGSEA. Deletions cut 6 bases from V and 0 bases from J, with 11 bases between. In DNA form, the CDR3 reads TGCAGCGTCCGGCTCACCTTGAACACTGAAGCTTTCTTT. Translation: CSVRLTLNTEAFF. Using reference TRBV29-1 and TRBJ1-1 for the parts outside the CDR3, the full variable domain is SAVISQKPSRDICQRGTSLTIQCQVDSQVTMMFWYRQQPGQSLTLIATANQGSEATYESGFVIDKFPISRPNLTFSTLTVSNMSPEDSSIYLCSVRLTLNTEAFFGQGTRLTVV.